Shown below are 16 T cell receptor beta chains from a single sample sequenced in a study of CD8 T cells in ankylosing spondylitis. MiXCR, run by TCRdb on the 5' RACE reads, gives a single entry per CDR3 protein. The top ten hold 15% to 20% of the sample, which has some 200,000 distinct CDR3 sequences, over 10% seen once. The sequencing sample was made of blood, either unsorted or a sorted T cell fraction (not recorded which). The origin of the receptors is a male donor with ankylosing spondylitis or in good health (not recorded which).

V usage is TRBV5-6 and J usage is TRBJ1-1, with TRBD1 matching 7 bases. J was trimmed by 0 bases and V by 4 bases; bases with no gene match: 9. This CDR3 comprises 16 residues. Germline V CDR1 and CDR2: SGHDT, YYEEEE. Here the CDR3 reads CASSLRDSDLNTEAFF. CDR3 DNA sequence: TGTGCCAGCAGCCTCCGGGACAGTGATCTGAACACTGAAGCTTTCTTT.

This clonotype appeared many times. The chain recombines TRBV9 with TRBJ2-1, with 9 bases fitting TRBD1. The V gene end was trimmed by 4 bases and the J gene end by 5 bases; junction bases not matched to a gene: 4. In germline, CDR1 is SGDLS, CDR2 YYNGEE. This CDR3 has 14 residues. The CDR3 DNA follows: TGTGCCAGCAGCTACAGGGGGCGCGACAATGAGCAGTTCTTC. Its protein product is CASSYRGRDNEQFF.

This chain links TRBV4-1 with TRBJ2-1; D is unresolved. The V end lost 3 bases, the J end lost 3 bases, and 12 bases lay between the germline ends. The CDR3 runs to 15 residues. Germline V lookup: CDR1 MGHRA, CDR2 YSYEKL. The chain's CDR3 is CASSQTENVYNEQFF. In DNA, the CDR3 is TGCGCCAGCAGCCAGACGGAGAACGTCTACAATGAGCAGTTCTTC.

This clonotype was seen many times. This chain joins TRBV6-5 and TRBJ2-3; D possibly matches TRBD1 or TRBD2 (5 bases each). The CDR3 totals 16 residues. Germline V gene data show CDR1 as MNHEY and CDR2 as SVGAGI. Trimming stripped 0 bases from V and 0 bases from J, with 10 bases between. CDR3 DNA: TGTGCCAGCAGTTACTCCGGGACGACTAGCACAGATACGCAGTATTTT. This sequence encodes CASSYSGTTSTDTQYF.

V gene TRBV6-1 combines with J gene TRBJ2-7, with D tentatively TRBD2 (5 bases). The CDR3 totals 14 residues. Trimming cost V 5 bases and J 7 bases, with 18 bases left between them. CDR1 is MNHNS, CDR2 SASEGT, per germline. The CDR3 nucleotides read TGTGCCAGCAGTCCCGGACTCCTACGAACGGAGCAGTACTTC. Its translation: CASSPGLLRTEQYF.

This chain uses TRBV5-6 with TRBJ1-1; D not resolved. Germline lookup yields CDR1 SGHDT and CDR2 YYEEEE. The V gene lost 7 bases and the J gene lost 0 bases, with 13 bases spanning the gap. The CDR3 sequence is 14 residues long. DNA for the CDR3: TGTGCCAGCTTCGAGGGAGGAATGAACACTGAAGCTTTCTTT. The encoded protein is CASFEGGMNTEAFF.

CDR3 residues: CASRKGTGLNTEAFF. The CDR3 nucleotides read TGCGCCAGCAGAAAGGGAACCGGTTTGAACACTGAAGCTTTCTTT. The rearrangement links TRBV4-1 to TRBJ1-1; D remains unclear. The germline gives CDR1 MGHRA, CDR2 YSYEKL. This CDR3 is built from 15 residues. Trimming stripped 6 bases from V and 0 bases from J, with 14 bases between.

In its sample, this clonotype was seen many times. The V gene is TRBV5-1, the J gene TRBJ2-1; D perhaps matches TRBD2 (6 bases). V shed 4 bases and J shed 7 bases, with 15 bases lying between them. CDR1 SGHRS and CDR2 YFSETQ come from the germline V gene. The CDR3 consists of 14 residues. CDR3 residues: CASSDAGTGNEQFF. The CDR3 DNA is TGCGCCAGCAGCGACGCCGGGACTGGGAATGAGCAGTTCTTC.

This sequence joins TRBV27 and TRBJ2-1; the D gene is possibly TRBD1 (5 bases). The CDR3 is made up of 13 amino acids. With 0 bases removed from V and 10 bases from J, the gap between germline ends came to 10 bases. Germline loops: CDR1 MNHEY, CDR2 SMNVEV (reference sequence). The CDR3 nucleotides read TGTGCCAGCAGTTTATCGATAGGGGCGGAGCAGTTCTTC. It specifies CASSLSIGAEQFF.

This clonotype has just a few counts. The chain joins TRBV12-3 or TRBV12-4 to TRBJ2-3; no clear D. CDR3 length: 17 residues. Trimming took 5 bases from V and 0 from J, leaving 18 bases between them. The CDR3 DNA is TGTGCCAGCAGTCTGAACCCCTTGGATGCTAGCACAGATACGCAGTATTTT. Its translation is CASSLNPLDASTDTQYF.

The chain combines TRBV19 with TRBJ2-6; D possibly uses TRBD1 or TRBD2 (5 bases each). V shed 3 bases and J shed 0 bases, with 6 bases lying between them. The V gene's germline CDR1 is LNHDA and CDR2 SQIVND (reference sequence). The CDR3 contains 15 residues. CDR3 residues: CASSMGDSGANVLTF. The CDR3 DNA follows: TGTGCCAGTAGTATGGGGGACTCTGGGGCCAACGTCCTGACTTTC.

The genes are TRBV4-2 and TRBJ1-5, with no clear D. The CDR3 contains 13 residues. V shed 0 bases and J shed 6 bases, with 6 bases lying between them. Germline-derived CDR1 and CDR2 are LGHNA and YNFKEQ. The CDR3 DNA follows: TGTGCCAGCAGCCAAGATCAGTTTCAGCCCCAGCATTTT. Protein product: CASSQDQFQPQHF.

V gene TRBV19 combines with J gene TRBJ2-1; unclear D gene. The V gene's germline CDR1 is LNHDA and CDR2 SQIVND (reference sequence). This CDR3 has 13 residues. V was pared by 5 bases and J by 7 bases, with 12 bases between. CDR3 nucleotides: TGTGCCAGTAGTCCCCGGTCCTGGAATGAGCAGTTCTTC. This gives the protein CASSPRSWNEQFF.

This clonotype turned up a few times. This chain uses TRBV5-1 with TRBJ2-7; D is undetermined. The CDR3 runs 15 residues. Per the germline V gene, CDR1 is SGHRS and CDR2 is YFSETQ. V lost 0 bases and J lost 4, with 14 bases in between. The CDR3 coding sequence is TGCGCCAGCAGCTTGGCCGATTCGATTACTTACGAGCAGTACTTC. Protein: CASSLADSITYEQYF.

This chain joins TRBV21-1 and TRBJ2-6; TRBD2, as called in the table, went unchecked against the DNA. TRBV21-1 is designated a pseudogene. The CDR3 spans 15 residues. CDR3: CASSKWEGVANVLTF. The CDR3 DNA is TGTGCCAGCAGCAAATGGGAGGGTGTGGCCAACGTCCTGACTTTC.

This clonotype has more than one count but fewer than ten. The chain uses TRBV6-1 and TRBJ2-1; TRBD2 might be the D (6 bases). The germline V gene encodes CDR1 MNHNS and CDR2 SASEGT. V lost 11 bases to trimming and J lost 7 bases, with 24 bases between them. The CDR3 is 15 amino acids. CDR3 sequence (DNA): TGTGCCGCCGGGCGGGGCACCCGCCCTATGAATGAGCAGTTCTTC. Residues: CAAGRGTRPMNEQFF.